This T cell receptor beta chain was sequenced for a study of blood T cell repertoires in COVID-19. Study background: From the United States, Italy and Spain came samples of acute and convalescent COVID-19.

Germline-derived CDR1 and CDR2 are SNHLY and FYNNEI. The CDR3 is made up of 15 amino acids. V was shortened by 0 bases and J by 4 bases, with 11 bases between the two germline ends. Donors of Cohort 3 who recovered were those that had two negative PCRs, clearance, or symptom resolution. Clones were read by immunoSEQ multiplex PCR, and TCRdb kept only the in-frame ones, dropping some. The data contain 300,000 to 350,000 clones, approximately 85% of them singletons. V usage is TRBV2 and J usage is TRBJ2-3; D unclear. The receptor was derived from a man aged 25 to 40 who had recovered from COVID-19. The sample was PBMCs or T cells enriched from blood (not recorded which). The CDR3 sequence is CASSEAHGSADTQYF. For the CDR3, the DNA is TGTGCCAGCAGTGAAGCGCACGGGTCCGCAGATACGCAGTATTTT.